This T cell receptor (beta chain) originates from a study of regulatory T cells in long-lasting Graves disease. Study-wide results and limits: Newly diagnosed Graves' patients exceeded persistent ones in TCR diversity. When disease was persistent, TRBV28, TRBJ1-2 and TRBJ2-5 were the favored segments.

Germline CDR1 reads SEHNR; CDR2 reads FQNEAQ (reference sequence). The junction had 9 bases not matched to a gene; V was cut back by 2 bases and J by 3 bases. This CDR3 is built from 17 residues. Time point indicated: persistent/refractory GD, antithyroid drugs over 5 years with positive TRAb. Extracted RNA from PBMCs served as the source of the TCR library. Guidelines of the American Thyroid Association were used to diagnose Graves' disease. Notes on this clonotype: Its antigen is still unknown.

Investigators prepared the TCR beta libraries by applying iRepertoire HTBI primers and Arm-PCR of CDR3 regions. Via MiXCR, TCRdb re-called the multiplex PCR reads, giving one row per CDR3 protein. The table lists 350,000 to 450,000 distinct CDR3 sequences, around 20% of them singletons. The sample in question was peripheral blood mononuclear cells (PBMCs), obtained when the disease was refractory, from a patient treated with antithyroid drugs. The chain recombines TRBV7-9 with TRBJ2-3; TRBD2 aligns across 9 bases. This sequence originates from a female donor with Graves disease. CDR3 loop: CASSLIAGAGGTDTQYF. DNA of the CDR3: TGTGCCAGCAGCTTAATAGCGGGAGCCGGCGGAACAGATACGCAGTATTTT. Complete variable domain (other parts from reference TRBV7-9 and TRBJ2-3): DTGVSQNPRHKITKRGQNVTFRCDPISEHNRLYWYRQTLGQGPEFLTYFQNEAQLEKSRLLSDRFSAERPKGSFSTLEIQRTEQGDSAMYLCASSLIAGAGGTDTQYFGPGTRLTVL.